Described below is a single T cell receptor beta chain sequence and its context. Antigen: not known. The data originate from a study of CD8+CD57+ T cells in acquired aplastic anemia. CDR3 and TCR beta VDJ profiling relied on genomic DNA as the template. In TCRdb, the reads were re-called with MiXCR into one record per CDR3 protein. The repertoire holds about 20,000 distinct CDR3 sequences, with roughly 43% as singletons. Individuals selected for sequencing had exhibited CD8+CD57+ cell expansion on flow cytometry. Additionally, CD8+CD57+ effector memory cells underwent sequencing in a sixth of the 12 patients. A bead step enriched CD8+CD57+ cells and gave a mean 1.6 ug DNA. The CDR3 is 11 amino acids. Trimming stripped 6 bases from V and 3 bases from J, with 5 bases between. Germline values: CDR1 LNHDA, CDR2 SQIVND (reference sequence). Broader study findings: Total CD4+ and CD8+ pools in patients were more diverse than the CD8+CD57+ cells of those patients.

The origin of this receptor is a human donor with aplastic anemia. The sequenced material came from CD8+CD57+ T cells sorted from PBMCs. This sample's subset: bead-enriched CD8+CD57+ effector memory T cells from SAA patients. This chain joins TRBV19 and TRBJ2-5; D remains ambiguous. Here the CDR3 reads CASRREETQYF. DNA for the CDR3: TGTGCCAGTAGACGTGAAGAGACCCAGTACTTC.